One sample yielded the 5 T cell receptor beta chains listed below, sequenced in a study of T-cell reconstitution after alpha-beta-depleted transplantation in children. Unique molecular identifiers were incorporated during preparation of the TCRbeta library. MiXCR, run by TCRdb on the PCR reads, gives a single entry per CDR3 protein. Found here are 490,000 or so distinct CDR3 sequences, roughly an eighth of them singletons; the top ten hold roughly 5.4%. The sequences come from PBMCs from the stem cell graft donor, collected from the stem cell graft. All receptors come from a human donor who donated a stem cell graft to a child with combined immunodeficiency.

The DNA for the CDR3 is TGTGCCAGCAGTTTTGGAAGGGGGGTCTCTGAAAAACTGTTTTTT. This codes for CASSFGRGVSEKLFF. This chain links TRBV28 with TRBJ1-4, with D possibly TRBD1 on 6 matching bases. The germline gives CDR1 MDHEN, CDR2 SYDVKM. The CDR3 has 15 residues. Trimming took off 3 bases at V and 7 bases at J, with 15 bases between the two ends.

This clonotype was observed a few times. The CDR3 nucleotides read TGTGCCAGCAGCCAAGAGCCGGATACGCAGTATTTT. It codes for CASSQEPDTQYF. This chain uses TRBV3-1 with TRBJ2-3; D ambiguous. The CDR3 runs to 12 residues. Germline V lookup: CDR1 LGHDT, CDR2 YNNKEL (reference sequence). V lost 0 bases and J lost 6, with 4 bases in between.

CDR3: CASSPVGISGANVLTF. In DNA, the CDR3 is TGTGCCAGCAGCCCCGTAGGGATCTCTGGGGCCAACGTCCTGACTTTC. The V and J genes are TRBV7-9 and TRBJ2-6; unclear D gene. V shed 5 bases and J shed 0 bases, with 11 bases lying between them. Looked up from germline, CDR1 is SEHNR and CDR2 is FQNEAQ (reference sequence). CDR3 length: 16 residues.

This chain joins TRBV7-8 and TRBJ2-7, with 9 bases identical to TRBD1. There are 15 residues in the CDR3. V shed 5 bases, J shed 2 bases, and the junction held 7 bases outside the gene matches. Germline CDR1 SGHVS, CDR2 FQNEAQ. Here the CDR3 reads CASSRDRVNPYEQYF. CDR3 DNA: TGTGCCAGCAGCCGGGACAGGGTAAATCCCTACGAGCAGTACTTC.

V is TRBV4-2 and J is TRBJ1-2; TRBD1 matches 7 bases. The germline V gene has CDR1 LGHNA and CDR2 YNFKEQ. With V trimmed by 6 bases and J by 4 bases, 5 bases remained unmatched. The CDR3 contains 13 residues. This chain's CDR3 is CASRNGTVYGYTF. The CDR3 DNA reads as TGTGCCAGCAGGAACGGGACAGTCTATGGCTACACCTTC.